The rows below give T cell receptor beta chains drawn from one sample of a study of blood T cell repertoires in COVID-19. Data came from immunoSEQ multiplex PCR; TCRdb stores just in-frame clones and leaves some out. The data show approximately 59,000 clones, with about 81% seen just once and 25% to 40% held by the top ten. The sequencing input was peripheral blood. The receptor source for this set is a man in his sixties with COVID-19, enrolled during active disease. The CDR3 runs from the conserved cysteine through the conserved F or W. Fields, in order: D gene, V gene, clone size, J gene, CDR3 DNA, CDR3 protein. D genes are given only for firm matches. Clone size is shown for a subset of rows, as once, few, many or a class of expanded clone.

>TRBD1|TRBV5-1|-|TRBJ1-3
TGCGCCAGCAGCCTTGGACCGACAGGGGATGGAAACACCATATATTTT
CASSLGPTGDGNTIYF
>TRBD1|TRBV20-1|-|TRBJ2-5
TGCAGTGCAAGTGGACAGGGAAGCAAGACCCAGTACTTC
CSASGQGSKTQYF
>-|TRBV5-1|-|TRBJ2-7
TGCGCCAGCAGCTTGGAAGGCGGCACCTACGAGCAGTACTTC
CASSLEGGTYEQYF
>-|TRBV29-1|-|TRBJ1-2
TGCAGCGTTGACAGGGTGGGATATGGCTACACCTTC
CSVDRVGYGYTF
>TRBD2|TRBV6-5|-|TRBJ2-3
TGTGCCAGCCGGGAGGGGTGGGGGACGGATACGCAGTATTTT
CASREGWGTDTQYF
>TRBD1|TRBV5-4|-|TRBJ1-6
TGTGCCAGCACTTTTCGGACAGGACCCTATAATTCACCCCTCCACTTT
CASTFRTGPYNSPLHF
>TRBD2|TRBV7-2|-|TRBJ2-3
TGTGCCAGCAGCTTAGAACGGCTAGCGGGGGGTGCAGATACGCAGTATTTT
CASSLERLAGGADTQYF
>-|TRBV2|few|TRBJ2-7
TGTGCCAGCAGTGAAGCTCACAGTTCAAGGGGCGGTTACGAGCAGTACTTC
CASSEAHSSRGGYEQYF
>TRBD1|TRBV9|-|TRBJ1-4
TGTGCCAGCAGCGCAGCCGGGACAGGGAACGAAAAACTGTTTTTT
CASSAAGTGNEKLFF
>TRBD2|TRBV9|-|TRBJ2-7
TGTGCCAGCAGCGCGCCGGGGGGGAGGCAGTACTTC
CASSAPGGRQYF
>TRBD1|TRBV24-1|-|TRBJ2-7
TGTGCCACCAGTGATCCCAGACAGGGCTCCCACGAGCAGTACTTC
CATSDPRQGSHEQYF
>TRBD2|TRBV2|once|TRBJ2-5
TGTGCCAGCAGTACGTCACTAGCGGGGGTGGAGACCCAGTACTTC
CASSTSLAGVETQYF
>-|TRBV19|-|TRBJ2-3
TGTGCCAGTAGTATCGGGGGACGGGCCACAGATACGCAGTATTTT
CASSIGGRATDTQYF
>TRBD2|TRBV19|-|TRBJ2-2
TGTGCCAGTAGTATTAGAACTAGCGGGAAGGGCACCGGGGAGCTGTTTTTT
CASSIRTSGKGTGELFF
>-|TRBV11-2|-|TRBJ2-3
TGTGCCAGCAGCTTTACTAGCCCTTGGCGTAGCACAGATACGCAGTATTTT
CASSFTSPWRSTDTQYF
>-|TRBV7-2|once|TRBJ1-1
TGTGCCAGCAGCTTAGGGAGGGGAGGCCGGGGGGTCCCTGAAGCTTTCTTT
CASSLGRGGRGVPEAFF
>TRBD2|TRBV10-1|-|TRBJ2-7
TGCGCCAGAGGCTGGCGGGAGGGCCTCGAGCAGTACTTC
CARGWREGLEQYF
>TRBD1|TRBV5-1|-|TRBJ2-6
TGCGCCAGCAGCACCGTACCTAAGGGGGCGTCAGGGGCCAACGTCCTGACTTTC
CASSTVPKGASGANVLTF
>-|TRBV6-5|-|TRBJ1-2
TGTGCCAGCATCCCTGAGCCCCTAGGAAACTATGGCTACACCTTC
CASIPEPLGNYGYTF
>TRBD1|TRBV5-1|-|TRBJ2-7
TGCGCCAGCAGCACGGACAGGGGGCTTTACGAGCAGTACTTC
CASSTDRGLYEQYF
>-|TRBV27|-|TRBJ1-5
TGTGCCAGCAGTTTATACTATAATCAGCCCCAGCATTTT
CASSLYYNQPQHF
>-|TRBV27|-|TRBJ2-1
TGTGCCAGCAGTTTATTAGGGGGGGGCTACAATGAGCAGTTCTTC
CASSLLGGGYNEQFF
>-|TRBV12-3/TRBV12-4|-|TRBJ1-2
TGTGCCAGCGCCTTTCCGGGAAGCGGCTACACCTTC
CASAFPGSGYTF
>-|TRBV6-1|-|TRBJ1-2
TGTGCCAGCAGTGAATTCGGAGGGGCCTATGGCTACACCTTC
CASSEFGGAYGYTF